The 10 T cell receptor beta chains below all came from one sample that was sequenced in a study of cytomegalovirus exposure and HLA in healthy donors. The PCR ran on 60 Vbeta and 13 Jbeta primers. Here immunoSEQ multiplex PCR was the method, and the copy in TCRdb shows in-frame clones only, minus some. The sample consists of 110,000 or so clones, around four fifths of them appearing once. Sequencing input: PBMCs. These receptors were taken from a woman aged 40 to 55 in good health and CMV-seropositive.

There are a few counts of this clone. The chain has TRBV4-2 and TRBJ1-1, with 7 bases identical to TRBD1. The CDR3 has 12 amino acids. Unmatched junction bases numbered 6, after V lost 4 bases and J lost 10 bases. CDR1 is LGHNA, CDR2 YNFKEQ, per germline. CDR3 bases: TGTGCCAGCAGCCCGACAGGGCGTGGAGCTTTCTTT. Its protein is CASSPTGRGAFF.

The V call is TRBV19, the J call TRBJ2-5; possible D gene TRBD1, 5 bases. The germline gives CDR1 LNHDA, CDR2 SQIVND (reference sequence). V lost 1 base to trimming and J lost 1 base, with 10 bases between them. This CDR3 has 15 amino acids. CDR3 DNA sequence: TGTGCCAGTAGTATAGCGTCGACAGCCCAAGAGACCCAGTACTTC. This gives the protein CASSIASTAQETQYF.

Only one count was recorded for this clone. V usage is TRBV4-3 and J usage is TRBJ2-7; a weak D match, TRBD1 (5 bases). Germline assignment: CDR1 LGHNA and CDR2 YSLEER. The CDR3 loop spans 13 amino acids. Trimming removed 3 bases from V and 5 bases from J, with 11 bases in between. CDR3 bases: TGCGCCAGCAGCCAGCAGGGTTTCCACGAGCAGTACTTC. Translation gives CASSQQGFHEQYF.

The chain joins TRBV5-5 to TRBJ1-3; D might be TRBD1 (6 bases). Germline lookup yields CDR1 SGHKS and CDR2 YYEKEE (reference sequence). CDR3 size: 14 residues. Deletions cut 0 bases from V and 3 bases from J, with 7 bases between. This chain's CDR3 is CASSLGGHGNTIYF. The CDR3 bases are TGTGCCAGCAGCTTGGGGGGGCATGGAAACACCATATATTTT.

CDR3 DNA sequence: TGTGCCAGCAGCGTAGGACCGGCAGCAACTAGCTCCTACAATGAGCAGTTCTTC. Protein sequence: CASSVGPAATSSYNEQFF. The chain uses TRBV9 and TRBJ2-1; D possibly corresponds to TRBD2 (5 bases). The CDR3 contains 18 residues. Germline V gives CDR1 SGDLS, CDR2 YYNGEE. The V end lost 0 bases, the J end lost 0 bases, and 16 bases lay between the germline ends.

CDR3 loop: CASSPWAGGSNQPQHF. The CDR3 DNA reads TGTGCCAGCAGCCCCTGGGCAGGGGGCAGCAATCAGCCCCAGCATTTT. The chain is built from TRBV7-2 and TRBJ1-5; 8 positions agree with TRBD1. The junction had 7 bases not matched to a gene; V was cut back by 5 bases and J by 1 base. The germline V gene encodes CDR1 SGHTA and CDR2 FQGNSA. This CDR3 is 16 amino acids long.

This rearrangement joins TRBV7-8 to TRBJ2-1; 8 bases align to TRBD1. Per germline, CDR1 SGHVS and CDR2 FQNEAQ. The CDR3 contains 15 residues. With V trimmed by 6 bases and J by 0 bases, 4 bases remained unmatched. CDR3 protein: CASSWTGSSYNEQFF. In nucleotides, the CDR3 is TGTGCCAGCAGTTGGACAGGGAGCTCCTACAATGAGCAGTTCTTC.

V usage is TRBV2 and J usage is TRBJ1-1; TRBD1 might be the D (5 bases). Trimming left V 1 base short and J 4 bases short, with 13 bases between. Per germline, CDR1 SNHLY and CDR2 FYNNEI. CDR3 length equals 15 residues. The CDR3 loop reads CASSEGAGGSTEAFF. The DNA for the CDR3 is TGTGCCAGCAGTGAAGGCGCGGGGGGGAGCACTGAAGCTTTCTTT.

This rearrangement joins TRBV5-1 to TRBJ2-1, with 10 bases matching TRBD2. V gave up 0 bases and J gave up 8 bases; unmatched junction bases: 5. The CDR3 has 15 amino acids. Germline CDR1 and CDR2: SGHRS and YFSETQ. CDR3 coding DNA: TGCGCCAGCAGCTTGGTGTCTAGCGGGAGTTATGAGCAGTTCTTC. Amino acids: CASSLVSSGSYEQFF. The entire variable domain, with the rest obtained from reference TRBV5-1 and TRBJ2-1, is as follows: KAGVTQTPRYLIKTRGQQVTLSCSPISGHRSVSWYQQTPGQGLQFLFEYFSETQRNKGNFPGRFSGRQFSNSRSEMNVSTLELGDSALYLCASSLVSSGSYEQFFGPGTRLTVL.

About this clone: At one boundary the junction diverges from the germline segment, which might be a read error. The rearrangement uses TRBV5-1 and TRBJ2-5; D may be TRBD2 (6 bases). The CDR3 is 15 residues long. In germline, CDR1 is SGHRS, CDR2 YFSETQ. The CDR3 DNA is TGCGCCAGCAGCGCTGCTAGCGTTTACCAAGCGACCCAGTACTTC. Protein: CASSAASVYQATQYF. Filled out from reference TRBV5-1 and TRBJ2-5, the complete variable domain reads KAGVTQTPRYLIKTRGQQVTLSCSPISGHRSVSWYQQTPGQGLQFLFEYFSETQRNKGNFPGRFSGRQFSNSRSEMNVSTLELGDSALYLCASSAASVYQATQYFGPGTRLLVL.